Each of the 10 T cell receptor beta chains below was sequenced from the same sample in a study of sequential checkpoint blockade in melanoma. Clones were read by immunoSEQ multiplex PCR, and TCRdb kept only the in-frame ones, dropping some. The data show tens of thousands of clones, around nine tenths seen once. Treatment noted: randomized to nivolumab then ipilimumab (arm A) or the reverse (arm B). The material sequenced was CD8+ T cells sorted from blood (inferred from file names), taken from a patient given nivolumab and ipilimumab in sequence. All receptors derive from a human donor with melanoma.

CDR3 in amino acids: CASSSYSGTGNYEQYF. The CDR3 bases are TGTGCCAGCAGCTCCTACTCGGGGACAGGAAACTACGAGCAGTACTTC. This sequence joins TRBV7-6 and TRBJ2-7; TRBD1 matches 8 bases. Germline V CDR1 and CDR2: SGHVS, FNYEAQ. The ends lost 4 bases at V and 3 bases at J; junction bases unmatched: 11. The CDR3 is 16 residues long.

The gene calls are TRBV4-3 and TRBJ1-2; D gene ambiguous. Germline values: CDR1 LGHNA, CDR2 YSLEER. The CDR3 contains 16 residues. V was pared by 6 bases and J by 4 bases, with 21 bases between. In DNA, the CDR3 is TGCGCCAGCAGTAACCACAATAACAAGAGGCTCTATGGCTACACCTTC. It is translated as CASSNHNNKRLYGYTF.

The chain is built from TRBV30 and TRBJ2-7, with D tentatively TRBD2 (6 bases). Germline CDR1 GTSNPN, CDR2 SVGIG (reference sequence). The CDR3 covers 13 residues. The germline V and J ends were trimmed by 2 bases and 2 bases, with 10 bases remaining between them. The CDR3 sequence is CAWSLALTYEQYF. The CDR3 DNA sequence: TGTGCCTGGAGTCTAGCGTTGACCTACGAGCAGTACTTC.

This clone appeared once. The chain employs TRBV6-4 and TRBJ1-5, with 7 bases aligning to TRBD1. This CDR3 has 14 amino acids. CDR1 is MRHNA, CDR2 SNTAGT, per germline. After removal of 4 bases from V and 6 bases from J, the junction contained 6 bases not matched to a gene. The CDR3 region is CASSGTGESQPQHF. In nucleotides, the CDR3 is TGTGCCAGCAGTGGAACAGGGGAGAGTCAGCCCCAGCATTTT.

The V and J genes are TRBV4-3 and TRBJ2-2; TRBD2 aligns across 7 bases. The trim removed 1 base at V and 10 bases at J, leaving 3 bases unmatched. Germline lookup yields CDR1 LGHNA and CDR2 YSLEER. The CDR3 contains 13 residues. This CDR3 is CASSQGSGEELFF. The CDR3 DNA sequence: TGCGCCAGCAGCCAAGGAAGCGGGGAGGAGCTGTTTTTT.

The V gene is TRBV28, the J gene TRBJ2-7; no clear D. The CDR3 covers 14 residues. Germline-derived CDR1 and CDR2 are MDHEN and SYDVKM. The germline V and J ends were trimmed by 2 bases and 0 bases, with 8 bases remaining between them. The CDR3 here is CASSLAAASYEQYF. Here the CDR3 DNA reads TGTGCCAGCAGTTTAGCGGCAGCCTCCTACGAGCAGTACTTC. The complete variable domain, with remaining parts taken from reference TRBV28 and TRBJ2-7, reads DVKVTQSSRYLVKRTGEKVFLECVQDMDHENMFWYRQDPGLGLRLIYFSYDVKMKEKGDIPEGYSVSREKKERFSLILESASTNQTSMYLCASSLAAASYEQYFGPGTRLTVT.

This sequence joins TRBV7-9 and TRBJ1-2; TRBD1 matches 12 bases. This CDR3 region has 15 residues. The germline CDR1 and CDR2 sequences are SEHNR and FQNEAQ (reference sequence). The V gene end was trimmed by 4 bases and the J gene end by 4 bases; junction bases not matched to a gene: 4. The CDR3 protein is CASSSGQGASYGYTF. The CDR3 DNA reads TGTGCCAGCAGCTCGGGACAGGGGGCAAGCTATGGCTACACCTTC.

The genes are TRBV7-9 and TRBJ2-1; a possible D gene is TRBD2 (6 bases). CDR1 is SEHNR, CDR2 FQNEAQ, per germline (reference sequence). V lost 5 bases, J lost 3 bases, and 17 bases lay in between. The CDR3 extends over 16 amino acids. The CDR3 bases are TGTGCCAGCAGCCCCCTTAGCGGCCGGAACTACAATGAGCAGTTCTTC. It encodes CASSPLSGRNYNEQFF.

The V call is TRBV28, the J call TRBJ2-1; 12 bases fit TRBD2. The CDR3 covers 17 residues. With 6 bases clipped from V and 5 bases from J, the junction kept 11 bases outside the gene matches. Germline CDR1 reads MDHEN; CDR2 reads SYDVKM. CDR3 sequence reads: CASRPELLAGGDNEQFF. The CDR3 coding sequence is TGTGCCAGCAGACCCGAATTACTAGCGGGAGGTGACAATGAGCAGTTCTTC.

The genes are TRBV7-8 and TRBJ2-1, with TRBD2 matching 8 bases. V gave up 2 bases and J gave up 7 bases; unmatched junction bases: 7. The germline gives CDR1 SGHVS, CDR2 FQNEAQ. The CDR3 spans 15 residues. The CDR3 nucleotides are TGTGCCAGCAGCTTATTGGTAGCGGGAAAAAATGAGCAGTTCTTC. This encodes CASSLLVAGKNEQFF.